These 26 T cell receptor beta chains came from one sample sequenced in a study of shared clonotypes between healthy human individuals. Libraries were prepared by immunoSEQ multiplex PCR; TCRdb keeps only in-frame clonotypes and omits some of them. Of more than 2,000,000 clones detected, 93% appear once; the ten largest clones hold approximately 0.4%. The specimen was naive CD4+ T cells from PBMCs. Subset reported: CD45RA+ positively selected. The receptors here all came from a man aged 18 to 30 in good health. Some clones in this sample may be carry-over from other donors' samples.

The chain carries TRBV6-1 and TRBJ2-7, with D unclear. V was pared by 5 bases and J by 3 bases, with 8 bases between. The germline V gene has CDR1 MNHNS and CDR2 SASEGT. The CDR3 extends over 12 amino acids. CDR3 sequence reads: CASSPSIYEQYF. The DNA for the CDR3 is TGTGCCAGCAGTCCCTCGATCTACGAGCAGTACTTC.

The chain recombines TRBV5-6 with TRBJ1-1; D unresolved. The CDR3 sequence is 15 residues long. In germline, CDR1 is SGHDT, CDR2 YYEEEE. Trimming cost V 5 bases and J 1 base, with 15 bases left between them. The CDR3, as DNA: TGTGCCAGCAGAAGACCCAGGTCGGGGAACACTGAAGCTTTCTTT. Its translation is CASRRPRSGNTEAFF.

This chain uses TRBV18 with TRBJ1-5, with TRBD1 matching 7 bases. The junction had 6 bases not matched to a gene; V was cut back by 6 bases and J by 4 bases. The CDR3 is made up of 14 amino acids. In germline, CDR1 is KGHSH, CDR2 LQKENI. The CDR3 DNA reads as TGTGCCAGCTCCGGGACAGAAAGTAATCAGCCCCAGCATTTT. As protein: CASSGTESNQPQHF.

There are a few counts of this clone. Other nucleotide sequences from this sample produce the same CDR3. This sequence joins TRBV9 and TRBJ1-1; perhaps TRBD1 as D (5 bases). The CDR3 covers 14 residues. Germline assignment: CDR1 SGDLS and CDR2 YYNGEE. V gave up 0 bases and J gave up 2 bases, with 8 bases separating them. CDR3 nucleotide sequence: TGTGCCAGCAGCGTAGCGGGGGTCAACACTGAAGCTTTCTTT. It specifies CASSVAGVNTEAFF.

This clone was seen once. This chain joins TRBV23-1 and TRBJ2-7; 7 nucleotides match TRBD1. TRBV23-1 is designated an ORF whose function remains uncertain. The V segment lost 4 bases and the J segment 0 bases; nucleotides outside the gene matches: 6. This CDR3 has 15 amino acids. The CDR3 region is CASSPRQGSSYEQYF. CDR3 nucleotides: TGCGCCAGCAGTCCACGACAGGGAAGCTCCTACGAGCAGTACTTC.

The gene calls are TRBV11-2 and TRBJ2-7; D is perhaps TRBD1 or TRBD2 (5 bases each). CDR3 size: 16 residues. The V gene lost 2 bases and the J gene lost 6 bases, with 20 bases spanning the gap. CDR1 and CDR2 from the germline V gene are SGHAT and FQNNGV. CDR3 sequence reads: CASSLLAGTRASEQYF. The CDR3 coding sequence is TGTGCCAGCAGCTTATTAGCCGGGACGCGGGCCTCCGAGCAGTACTTC.

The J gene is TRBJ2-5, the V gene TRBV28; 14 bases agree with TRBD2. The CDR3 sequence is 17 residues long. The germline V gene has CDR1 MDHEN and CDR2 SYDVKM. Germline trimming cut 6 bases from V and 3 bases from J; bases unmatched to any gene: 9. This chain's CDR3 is CASSRGLAGGIEETQYF. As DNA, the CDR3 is TGTGCCAGCAGCCGAGGACTAGCGGGAGGTATAGAAGAGACCCAGTACTTC.

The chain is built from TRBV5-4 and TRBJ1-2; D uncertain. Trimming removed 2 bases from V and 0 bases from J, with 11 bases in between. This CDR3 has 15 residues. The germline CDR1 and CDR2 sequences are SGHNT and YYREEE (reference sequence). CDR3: CASSLNPGPNYGYTF. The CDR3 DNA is TGTGCCAGCAGCTTAAATCCGGGCCCTAACTATGGCTACACCTTC.

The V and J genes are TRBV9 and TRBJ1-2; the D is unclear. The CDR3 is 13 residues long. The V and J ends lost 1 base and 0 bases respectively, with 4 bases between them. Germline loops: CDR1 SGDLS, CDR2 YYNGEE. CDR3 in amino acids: CASSVRANYGYTF. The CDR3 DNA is TGTGCCAGCAGCGTACGAGCTAACTATGGCTACACCTTC.

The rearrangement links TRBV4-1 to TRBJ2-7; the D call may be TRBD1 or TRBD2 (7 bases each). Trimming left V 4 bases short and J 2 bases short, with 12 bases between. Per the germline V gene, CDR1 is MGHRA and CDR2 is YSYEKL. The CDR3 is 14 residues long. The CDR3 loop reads CASSPGGATYEQYF. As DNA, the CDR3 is TGCGCCAGCAGCCCAGGGGGGGCGACCTACGAGCAGTACTTC.

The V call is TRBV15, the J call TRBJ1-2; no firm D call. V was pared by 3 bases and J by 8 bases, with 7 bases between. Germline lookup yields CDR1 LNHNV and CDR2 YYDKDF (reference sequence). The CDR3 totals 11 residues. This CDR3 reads CATSSYGGYTF. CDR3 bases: TGTGCCACCAGCAGCTATGGGGGCTACACCTTC. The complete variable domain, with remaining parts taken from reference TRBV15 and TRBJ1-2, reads DAMVIQNPRYQVTQFGKPVTLSCSQTLNHNVMYWYQQKSSQAPKLLFHYYDKDFNNEADTPDNFQSRRPNTSFCFLDIRSPGLGDTAMYLCATSSYGGYTFGSGTRLTVV.

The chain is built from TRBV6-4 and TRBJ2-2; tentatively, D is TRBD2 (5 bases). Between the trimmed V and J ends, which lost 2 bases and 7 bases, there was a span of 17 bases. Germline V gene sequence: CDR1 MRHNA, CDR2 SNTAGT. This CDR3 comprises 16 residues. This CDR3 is CASSDVSAGRGGELFF. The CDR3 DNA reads TGTGCCAGCAGTGACGTTTCGGCAGGTCGGGGCGGGGAGCTGTTTTTT.

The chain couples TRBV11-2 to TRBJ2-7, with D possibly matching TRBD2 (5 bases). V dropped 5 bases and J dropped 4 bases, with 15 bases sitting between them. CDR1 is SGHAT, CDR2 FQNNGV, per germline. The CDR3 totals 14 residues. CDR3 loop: CASSLQRASYEQYF. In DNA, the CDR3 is TGTGCCAGCAGCCTACAGAGGGCTAGTTACGAGCAGTACTTC.

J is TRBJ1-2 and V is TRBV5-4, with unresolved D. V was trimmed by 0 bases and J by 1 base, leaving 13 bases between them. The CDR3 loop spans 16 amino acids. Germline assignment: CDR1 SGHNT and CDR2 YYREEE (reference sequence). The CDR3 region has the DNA TGTGCCAGCAGCTTGGCCTCATCTACAGTTAACTATGGCTACACCTTC. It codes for CASSLASSTVNYGYTF.

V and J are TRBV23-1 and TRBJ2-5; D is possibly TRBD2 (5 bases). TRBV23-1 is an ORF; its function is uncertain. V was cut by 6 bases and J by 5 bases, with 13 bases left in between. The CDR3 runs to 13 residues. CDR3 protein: CASSPAGEETQYF. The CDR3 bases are TGCGCCAGCAGCCCGGCCGGGGAGGAGACCCAGTACTTC.

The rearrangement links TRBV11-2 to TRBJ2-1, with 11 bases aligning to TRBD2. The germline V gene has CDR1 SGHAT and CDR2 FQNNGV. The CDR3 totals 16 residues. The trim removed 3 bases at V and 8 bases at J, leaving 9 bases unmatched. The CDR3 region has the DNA TGTGCCAGCAGCTTTCGACTAGCGGGAATAGGGGATGAGCAGTTCTTC. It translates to CASSFRLAGIGDEQFF.

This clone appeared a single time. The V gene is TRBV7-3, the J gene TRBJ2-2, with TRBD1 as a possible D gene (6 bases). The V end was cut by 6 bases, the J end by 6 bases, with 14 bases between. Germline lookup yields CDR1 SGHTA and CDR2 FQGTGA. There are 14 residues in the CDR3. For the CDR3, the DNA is TGTGCCAGCAGATCGGGACACCAGGCCGGGGAGCTGTTTTTT. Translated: CASRSGHQAGELFF.

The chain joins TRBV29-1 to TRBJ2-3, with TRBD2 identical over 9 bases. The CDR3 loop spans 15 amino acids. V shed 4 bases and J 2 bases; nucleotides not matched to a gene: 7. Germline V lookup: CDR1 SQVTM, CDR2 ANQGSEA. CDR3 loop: CSVGGGGRDTDTQYF. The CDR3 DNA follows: TGCAGCGTTGGAGGGGGCGGGAGGGACACAGATACGCAGTATTTT.

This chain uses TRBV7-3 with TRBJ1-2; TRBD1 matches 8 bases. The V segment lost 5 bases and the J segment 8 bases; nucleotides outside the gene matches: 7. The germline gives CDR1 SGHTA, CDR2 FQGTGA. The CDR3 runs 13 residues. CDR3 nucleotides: TGTGCCAGCAGCCCGGGACAGGCTGAGGGCTACACCTTC. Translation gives CASSPGQAEGYTF.

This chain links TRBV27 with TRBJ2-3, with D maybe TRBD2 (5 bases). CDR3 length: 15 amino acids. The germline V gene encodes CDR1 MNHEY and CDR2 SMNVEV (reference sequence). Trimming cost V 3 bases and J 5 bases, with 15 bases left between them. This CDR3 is CASSLRRTLGDTQYF. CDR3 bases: TGTGCCAGCAGTTTGAGGAGGACCCTCGGAGATACGCAGTATTTT.

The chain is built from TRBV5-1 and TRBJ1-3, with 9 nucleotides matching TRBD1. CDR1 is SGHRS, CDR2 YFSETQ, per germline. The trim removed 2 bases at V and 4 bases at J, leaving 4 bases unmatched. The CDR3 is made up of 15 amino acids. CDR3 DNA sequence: TGCGCCAGCAGCTTCTACAGGGGGCGAGGAAACACCATATATTTT. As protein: CASSFYRGRGNTIYF. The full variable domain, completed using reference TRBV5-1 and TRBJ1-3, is KAGVTQTPRYLIKTRGQQVTLSCSPISGHRSVSWYQQTPGQGLQFLFEYFSETQRNKGNFPGRFSGRQFSNSRSEMNVSTLELGDSALYLCASSFYRGRGNTIYFGEGSWLTVV.

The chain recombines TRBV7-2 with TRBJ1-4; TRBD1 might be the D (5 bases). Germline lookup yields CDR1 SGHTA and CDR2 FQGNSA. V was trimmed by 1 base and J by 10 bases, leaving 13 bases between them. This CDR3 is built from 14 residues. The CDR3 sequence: CASSLGAIRGKLFF. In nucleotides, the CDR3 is TGTGCCAGCAGCTTAGGGGCCATAAGGGGAAAACTGTTTTTT.

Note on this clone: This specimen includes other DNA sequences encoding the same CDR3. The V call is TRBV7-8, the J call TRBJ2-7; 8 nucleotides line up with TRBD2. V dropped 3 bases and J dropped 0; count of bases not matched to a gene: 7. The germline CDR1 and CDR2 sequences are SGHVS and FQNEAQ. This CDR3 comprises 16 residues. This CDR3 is CASSLTGTSGSYEQYF. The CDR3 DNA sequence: TGTGCCAGCAGCTTGACCGGTACTAGCGGCTCCTACGAGCAGTACTTC.

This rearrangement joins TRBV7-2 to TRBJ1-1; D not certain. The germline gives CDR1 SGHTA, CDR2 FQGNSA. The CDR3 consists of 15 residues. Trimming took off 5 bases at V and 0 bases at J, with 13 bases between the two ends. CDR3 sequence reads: CASSLVATLNTEAFF. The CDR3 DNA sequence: TGTGCCAGCAGCCTCGTGGCAACCCTGAACACTGAAGCTTTCTTT.

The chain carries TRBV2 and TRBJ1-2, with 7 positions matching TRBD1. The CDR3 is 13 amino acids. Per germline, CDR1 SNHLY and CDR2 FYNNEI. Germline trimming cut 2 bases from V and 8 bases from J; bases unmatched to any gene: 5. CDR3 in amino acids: CASSERQGGGYTF. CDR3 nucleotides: TGTGCCAGCAGTGAAAGACAGGGTGGAGGCTACACCTTC. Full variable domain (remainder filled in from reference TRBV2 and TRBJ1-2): EPEVTQTPSHQVTQMGQEVILRCVPISNHLYFYWYRQILGQKVEFLVSFYNNEISEKSEIFDDQFSVERPDGSNFTLKIRSTKLEDSAMYFCASSERQGGGYTFGSGTRLTVV.

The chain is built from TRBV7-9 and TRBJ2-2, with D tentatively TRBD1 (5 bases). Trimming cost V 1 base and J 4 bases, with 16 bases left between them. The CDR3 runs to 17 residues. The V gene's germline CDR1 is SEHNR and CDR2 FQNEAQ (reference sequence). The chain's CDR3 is CASSLDYRQGPTGELFF. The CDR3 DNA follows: TGTGCCAGCAGCTTAGACTATCGGCAGGGTCCCACCGGGGAGCTGTTTTTT. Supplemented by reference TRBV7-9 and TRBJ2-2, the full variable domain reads DTGVSQNPRHKITKRGQNVTFRCDPISEHNRLYWYRQTLGQGPEFLTYFQNEAQLEKSRLLSDRFSAERPKGSFSTLEIQRTEQGDSAMYLCASSLDYRQGPTGELFFGEGSRLTVL.